A selection of T cell receptor beta chains follows, all from one sample in a study of CD8+CD57+ T cells in acquired aplastic anemia. TCRdb reanalysed the reads using MiXCR and keeps one entry per CDR3 protein. Of hundreds of thousands of distinct CDR3 sequences listed, roughly 82% were seen once; the top ten hold roughly 42%. The sample consisted of sorted CD4+, CD8+, or CD8+CD57+ T cells (not recorded which) from PBMCs. Receptors originate from a human donor with aplastic anemia. CDR3s include the opening cysteine and the closing phenylalanine or tryptophan. A D gene is named only where the DNA matches it firmly. A row's size may be missing; if present it is once, few, many or a size class.

cdr3_aa cdr3_nt clone_size j_call d_call v_call
CASSQGGASTEDQQFF TGTGCCAGCAGCCAGGGGGGCGCAAGCACAGAGGATCAGCAGTTCTTC . TRBJ2-1 . TRBV9
CASSQTVGGEQYF TGTGCCAGCAGCCAAACCGTCGGGGGCGAGCAGTACTTC few TRBJ2-7 . TRBV7-6
CASIKTSGGPGTQYF TGTGCCAGCATCAAGACTAGCGGGGGGCCGGGGACCCAGTACTTC . TRBJ2-5 TRBD2 TRBV7-6
CASSLQRGAKDTQYF TGTGCCAGCAGTCTTCAGCGGGGGGCGAAAGATACGCAGTATTTT . TRBJ2-3 TRBD2 TRBV6-2/TRBV6-3
CASSLTGAADYGYFF TGTGCCAGCAGCTTGACAGGGGCAGCCGACTATGGCTACTTCTTT . TRBJ1-1 TRBD1 TRBV7-2
CATSGWRDSGTSGYNEQFF TGTGCCACCAGCGGATGGAGGGATAGCGGGACTAGCGGATACAATGAGCAGTTCTTC . TRBJ2-1 TRBD2 TRBV15
CVSSVDRGRSADTQYF TGTGTCAGCAGTGTGGACAGGGGGCGTTCTGCAGATACGCAGTATTTT . TRBJ2-3 TRBD1 TRBV6-6
CASSRVSSHETQYF TGTGCCAGCAGCAGAGTGTCAAGCCACGAGACCCAGTACTTC . TRBJ2-5 . TRBV7-8
CASSQRLGGGYTF TGCGCCAGCAGCCAACGGCTTGGAGGTGGCTACACCTTC . TRBJ1-2 . TRBV7-3
CASSVEGNSDNEYF TGTGCCAGCAGCGTAGAGGGAAATTCCGACAATGAGTATTTT . TRBJ2-3 . TRBV9
CASSGAWNTEAFF TGTGCCAGCAGTGGAGCGTGGAACACTGAAGCTTTCTTT . TRBJ1-1 . TRBV7-3
CASSLPGGGDTQHQFF TGTGCCAGCAGCTTACCGGGAGGCGGCGATACGCAGCATCAGTTCTTC once TRBJ2-1 TRBD2 TRBV7-9
CASSFHPDADTQYF TGTGCCAGCAGCTTTCATCCAGACGCCGATACGCAGTATTTT . TRBJ2-3 . TRBV11-3
CANSLGTSGLKDPLHF TGTGCCAACAGCTTAGGGACTAGCGGTTTGAAAGACCCCCTCCACTTT . TRBJ1-6 . TRBV7-2
CASSSWDREIYGYTF TGTGCCAGTAGTTCATGGGACAGGGAGATCTATGGCTACACCTTC . TRBJ1-2 TRBD1 TRBV19
CASSARLGGETQYF TGTGCCAGCAGCGCCCGACTAGGCGGGGAGACCCAGTACTTC . TRBJ2-5 . TRBV9
CASSPGRNINQPQHF TGTGCCAGTAGTCCGGGACGCAATATCAATCAGCCCCAGCATTTT few TRBJ1-5 . TRBV19
CASSTGRQGTEAFF TGTGCCAGCAGCACAGGGAGGCAGGGCACTGAAGCTTTCTTT . TRBJ1-1 . TRBV2
CSARATSGSTEQFF TGCAGTGCTAGAGCCACTAGCGGGAGTACTGAGCAGTTCTTC . TRBJ2-1 TRBD2 TRBV20-1
CASSVGTRHEQFF TGTGCCAGCAGCGTAGGCACCCGCCATGAGCAGTTCTTC . TRBJ2-1 . TRBV11-2
CASSFGRIGDYGYTF TGTGCCAGCAGCTTCGGACGCATAGGGGACTATGGCTACACCTTC . TRBJ1-2 . TRBV9
CASSGDREIQPQHF TGTGCCAGCAGTGGAGACAGGGAAATCCAGCCCCAGCATTTT many TRBJ1-5 TRBD1 TRBV2
CASSVARQVYEQYF TGTGCCAGTAGCGTAGCTAGGCAGGTCTACGAGCAGTACTTC . TRBJ2-7 . TRBV19
CASSSAGGQESEYF TGTGCCAGCAGCTCAGCGGGAGGCCAGGAGTCGGAGTATTTT . TRBJ2-3 TRBD2 TRBV7-8
CASSYSRRQGTDTQYF TGTGCCAGCAGTTACTCGAGGAGACAGGGCACAGATACGCAGTATTTT . TRBJ2-3 . TRBV6-6
CASSTMRRGVSDEQFF TGTGCCAGTAGTACGATGAGACGCGGGGTGAGCGATGAGCAGTTCTTC . TRBJ2-1 . TRBV19
CASSLGEARNQPQHF TGTGCCAGCAGCTTGGGGGAGGCCCGAAATCAGCCCCAGCATTTT . TRBJ1-5 . TRBV5-6